Below, 6 T cell receptor beta chains from the same sample are listed, as sequenced in a study of Tregs in tolerant kidney transplant recipients. Their target antigens are unknown. Using immunoSEQ multiplex PCR, the repertoire was profiled, and TCRdb retains in-frame clones only, with some absent. The sample records 2,800 or so clones, 40% to 50% being singletons. Sequenced: Tregs from blood grown in culture. The receptors originated from a human donor in good health.

Only one count was recorded for this clone. The chain uses TRBV6-5 and TRBJ1-2, with D maybe TRBD1 (5 bases). V lost 11 bases and J 5 bases, leaving 21 bases between the germline ends. CDR3 length: 14 amino acids. CDR1 MNHEY and CDR2 SVGAGI come from the germline V gene. The CDR3 spells CASLAGRASYGYTF. In nucleotides, the CDR3 is TGTGCCTCCCTAGCGGGCAGGGCTTCTTATGGCTACACCTTC.

By sample fraction, this clone is medium-sized. This sequence joins TRBV10-1 and TRBJ2-6, with D perhaps TRBD1 (5 bases). Germline CDR1 and CDR2: WNHNN and SYGVQD (reference sequence). The V end lost 2 bases, the J end lost 0 bases, and 5 bases lay between the germline ends. This CDR3 spans 15 amino acids. In nucleotides, the CDR3 is TGCGCCAGCAGTGAGGGGGCCTCTGGGGCCAACGTCCTGACTTTC. Its translation is CASSEGASGANVLTF.

V is TRBV13 and J is TRBJ2-3; D unclear. Germline CDR1 reads PRHDT; CDR2 reads FYEKMQ (reference sequence). CDR3 length: 16 residues. Trimming cost V 1 base and J 5 bases, with 16 bases left between them. In DNA, the CDR3 is TGTGCCAGCAGCTTAGATGGAGCTTGGGGAAAAGATACGCAGTATTTT. This sequence encodes CASSLDGAWGKDTQYF.

J is TRBJ2-1 and V is TRBV6-5; TRBD2 agrees at 12 bases. Germline assignment: CDR1 MNHEY and CDR2 SVGAGI. Trimming cost V 4 bases and J 3 bases; bases outside gene matches: 4. The CDR3 covers 16 residues. CDR3 protein: CASSSSGGGDYNEQFF. In DNA form, the CDR3 reads TGTGCCAGCAGTTCTAGCGGGGGGGGCGACTACAATGAGCAGTTCTTC.

This chain links TRBV7-9 with TRBJ2-7; 8 bases agree with TRBD2. Germline values: CDR1 SEHNR, CDR2 FQNEAQ (reference sequence). The CDR3 has 15 residues. Unmatched junction bases numbered 4, after V lost 0 bases and J lost 3 bases. For the CDR3, the DNA is TGTGCCAGCAGCTTAGCGGGCGGGAGGAGCTACGAGCAGTACTTC. Protein: CASSLAGGRSYEQYF.

This clone was counted a few times. The chain combines TRBV5-1 with TRBJ2-5; D is possibly TRBD1 (5 bases). Trimming removed 2 bases at V and 5 bases at J, with 19 bases between. This CDR3 comprises 16 residues. CDR1 is SGHRS and CDR2 is YFSETQ in the germline V gene. CDR3 amino acids: CASSFSTLQGWETQYF. The CDR3 bases are TGCGCCAGCAGCTTCTCCACACTCCAGGGTTGGGAGACCCAGTACTTC. The whole variable domain, remainder taken from reference TRBV5-1 and TRBJ2-5, is KAGVTQTPRYLIKTRGQQVTLSCSPISGHRSVSWYQQTPGQGLQFLFEYFSETQRNKGNFPGRFSGRQFSNSRSEMNVSTLELGDSALYLCASSFSTLQGWETQYFGPGTRLLVL.